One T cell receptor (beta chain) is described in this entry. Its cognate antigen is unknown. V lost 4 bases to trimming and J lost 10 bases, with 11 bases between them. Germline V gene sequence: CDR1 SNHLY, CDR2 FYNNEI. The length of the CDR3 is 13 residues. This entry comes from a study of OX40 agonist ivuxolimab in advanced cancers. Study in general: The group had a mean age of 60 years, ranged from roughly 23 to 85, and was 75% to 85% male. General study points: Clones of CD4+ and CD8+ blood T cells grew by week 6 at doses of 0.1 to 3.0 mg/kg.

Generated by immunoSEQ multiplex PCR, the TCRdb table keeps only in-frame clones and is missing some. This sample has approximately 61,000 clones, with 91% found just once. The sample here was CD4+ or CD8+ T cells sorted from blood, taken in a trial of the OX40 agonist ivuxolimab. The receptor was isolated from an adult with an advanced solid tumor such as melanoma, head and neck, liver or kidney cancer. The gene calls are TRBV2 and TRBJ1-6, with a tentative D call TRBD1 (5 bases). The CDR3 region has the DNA TGTGCCAGCAGTGGCTCCAGGGAGTCACCCCTCCACTTT. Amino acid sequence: CASSGSRESPLHF.